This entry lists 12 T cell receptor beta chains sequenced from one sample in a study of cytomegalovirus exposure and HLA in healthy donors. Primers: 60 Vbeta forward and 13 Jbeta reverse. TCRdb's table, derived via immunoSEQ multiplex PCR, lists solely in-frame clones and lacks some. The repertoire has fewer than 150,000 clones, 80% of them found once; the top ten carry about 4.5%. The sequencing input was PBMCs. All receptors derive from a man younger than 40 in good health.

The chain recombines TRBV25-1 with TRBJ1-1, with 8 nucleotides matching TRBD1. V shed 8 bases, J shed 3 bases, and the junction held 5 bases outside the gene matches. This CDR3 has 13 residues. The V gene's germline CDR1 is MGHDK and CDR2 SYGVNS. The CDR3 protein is CASAGQGHTEAFF. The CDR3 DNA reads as TGTGCCAGCGCCGGACAGGGCCACACTGAAGCTTTCTTT.

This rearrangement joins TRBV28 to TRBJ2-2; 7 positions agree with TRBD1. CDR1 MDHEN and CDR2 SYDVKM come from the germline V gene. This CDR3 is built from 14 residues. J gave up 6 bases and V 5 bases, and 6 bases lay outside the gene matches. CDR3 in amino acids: CASSLTGTAGELFF. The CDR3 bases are TGTGCCAGCAGTCTGACAGGGACGGCCGGGGAGCTGTTTTTT.

The CDR3 protein is CASSPQGLAYNEQFF. The CDR3 DNA is TGTGCCAGCAGCCCCCAGGGGTTAGCCTACAATGAGCAGTTCTTC. This rearrangement joins TRBV7-2 to TRBJ2-1; maybe TRBD1 (6 bases). The CDR3 consists of 15 residues. Germline assignment: CDR1 SGHTA and CDR2 FQGNSA. The germline V and J ends were trimmed by 5 bases and 2 bases, with 13 bases remaining between them.

Here the CDR3 reads CSDAGLSGYTF. CDR3 nucleotide sequence: TGCAGCGACGCAGGGTTGAGTGGCTACACCTTC. This sequence joins TRBV29-1 and TRBJ1-2, with D possibly matching TRBD1 (5 bases). The CDR3 extends over 11 amino acids. The germline V gene has CDR1 SQVTM and CDR2 ANQGSEA. V was cut by 7 bases and J by 7 bases, with 13 bases left in between.

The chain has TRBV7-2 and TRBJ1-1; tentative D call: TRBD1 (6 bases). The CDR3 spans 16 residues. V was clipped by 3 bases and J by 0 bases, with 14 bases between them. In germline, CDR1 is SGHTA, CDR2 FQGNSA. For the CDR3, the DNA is TGTGCCAGCAGCTTGGGCGACAGGCGAATGAACACTGAAGCTTTCTTT. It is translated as CASSLGDRRMNTEAFF.

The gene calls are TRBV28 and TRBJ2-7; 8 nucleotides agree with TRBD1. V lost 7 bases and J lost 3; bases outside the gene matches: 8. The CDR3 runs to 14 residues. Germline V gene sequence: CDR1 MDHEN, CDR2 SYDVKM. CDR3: CASTWRTGIYEQYF. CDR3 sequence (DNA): TGTGCCAGCACATGGAGGACAGGGATCTACGAGCAGTACTTC.

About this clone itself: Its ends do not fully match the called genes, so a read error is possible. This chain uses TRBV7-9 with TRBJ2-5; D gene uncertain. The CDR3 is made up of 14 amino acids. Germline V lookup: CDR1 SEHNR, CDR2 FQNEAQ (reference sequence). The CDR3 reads CSSSLVGEEETQYF. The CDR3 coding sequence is TGTTCCAGCAGCTTAGTCGGTGAGGAGGAGACCCAGTACTTC.

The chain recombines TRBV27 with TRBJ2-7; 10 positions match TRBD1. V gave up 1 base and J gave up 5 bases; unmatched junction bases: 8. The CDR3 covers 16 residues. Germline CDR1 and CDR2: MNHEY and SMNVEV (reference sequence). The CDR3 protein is CASSLLPGQGHHEQYF. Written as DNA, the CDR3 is TGTGCCAGCAGTTTATTGCCGGGACAGGGGCACCACGAGCAGTACTTC.

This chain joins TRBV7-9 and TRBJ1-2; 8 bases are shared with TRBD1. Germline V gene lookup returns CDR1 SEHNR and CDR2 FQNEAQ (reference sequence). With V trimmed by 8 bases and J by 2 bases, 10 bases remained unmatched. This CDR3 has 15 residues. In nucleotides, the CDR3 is TGTGCCAGCCAGGACAGGGAGGCAGAAAACTATGGCTACACCTTC. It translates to CASQDREAENYGYTF.

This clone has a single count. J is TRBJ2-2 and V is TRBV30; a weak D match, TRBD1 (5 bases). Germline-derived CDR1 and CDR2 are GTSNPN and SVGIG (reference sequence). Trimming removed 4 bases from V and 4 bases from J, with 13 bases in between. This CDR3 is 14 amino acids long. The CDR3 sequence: CAWMRPGATGELFF. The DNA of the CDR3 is TGTGCCTGGATGCGGCCTGGGGCCACCGGGGAGCTGTTTTTT.

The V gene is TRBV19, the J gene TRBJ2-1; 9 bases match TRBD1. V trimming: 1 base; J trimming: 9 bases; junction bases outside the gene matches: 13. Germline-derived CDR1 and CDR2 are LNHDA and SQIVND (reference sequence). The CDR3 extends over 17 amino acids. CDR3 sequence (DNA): TGTGCCAGTAGTATAGGGGGACAGGGTATGGGAGCGGCTGAGCAGTTCTTC. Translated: CASSIGGQGMGAAEQFF.

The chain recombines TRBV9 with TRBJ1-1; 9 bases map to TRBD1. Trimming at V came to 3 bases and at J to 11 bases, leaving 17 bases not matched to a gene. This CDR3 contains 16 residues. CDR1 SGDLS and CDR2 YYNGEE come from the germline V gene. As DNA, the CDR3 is TGTGCCAGCAGCGCCGGGACAGGGTCATACGGGACCAAGGCTTTCTTT. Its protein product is CASSAGTGSYGTKAFF. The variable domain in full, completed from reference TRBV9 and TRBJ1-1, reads DSGVTQTPKHLITATGQRVTLRCSPRSGDLSVYWYQQSLDQGLQFLIQYYNGEERAKGNILERFSAQQFPDLHSELNLSSLELGDSALYFCASSAGTGSYGTKAFFGQGTRLTVV.